A selection of T cell receptor beta chains follows, all from one sample in a study of cytomegalovirus exposure and HLA in healthy donors. Generated by immunoSEQ multiplex PCR, the TCRdb table keeps only in-frame clones and is missing some. This sample has approximately 180,000 clones; around four fifths occur once, and the top ten carry roughly 5.2%. The source material was PBMCs. All receptors derive from a girl under 18 in good health and CMV-seropositive. Both conserved end residues are part of each CDR3. D genes are given only for firm matches. Clone size is not always given. Where it is, it says once, few, many or a class for expanded clones.

>TRBV19|16|-|TRBD1|TRBJ2-7
TGTGCCAGTAGTATGCGAGCAGGGGGTGGTTCCTACGAGCAGTACTTC
CASSMRAGGGSYEQYF
>TRBV4-1|15|-|-|TRBJ2-3
TGCGCCAGCAGCCAAGTTGACAGGTACACAGATACGCAGTATTTT
CASSQVDRYTDTQYF
>TRBV7-9|11|-|-|TRBJ1-4
TGTGCCAGCACCCCGGGTGAAAAACTGTTTTTT
CASTPGEKLFF
>TRBV2|16|-|TRBD1|TRBJ1-1
TGTGCCAGCAGTACCCGGGACAGGGGGCATGGCACTGAAGCTTTCTTT
CASSTRDRGHGTEAFF
>TRBV21-1|16|-|-|TRBJ1-5
TGTGCCAGCAGCATAGGACAGCCGTATAGCAATCAGCCCCAGCATTTT
CASSIGQPYSNQPQHF
>TRBV11-2|15|-|-|TRBJ1-5
TGTGCCAGCGACCCGGGGTTTAATAGCAATCAGCCCCAGCATTTT
CASDPGFNSNQPQHF
>TRBV19|15|once|TRBD1|TRBJ1-5
TGTGCCAGTAAACCGGGACAGGGGGCATCTCAGCCCCAGCATTTT
CASKPGQGASQPQHF
>TRBV7-8|16|-|TRBD1|TRBJ1-1
TGTGCCAGCAGCACTACTATAGACAGGGGGCGAACTGAAGCTTTCTTT
CASSTTIDRGRTEAFF
>TRBV5-1|17|-|TRBD2|TRBJ2-3
TGCGCCAGCAGCTCGGGACTAGCGGGGGGGCGGGTAGATACGCAGTATTTT
CASSSGLAGGRVDTQYF
>TRBV19|12|-|TRBD1|TRBJ1-1
TGTGCCAGTAACTTCCACAGGGGTGAAGCTTTCTTT
CASNFHRGEAFF
>TRBV6-1|14|-|-|TRBJ1-1
TGTGCCAGCAGTGCGTCCGGGACTAACACTGAAGCTTTCTTT
CASSASGTNTEAFF
>TRBV10-3|15|-|TRBD1|TRBJ1-2
TGTGCCATCAGAGCTGGGGACAGAGAGAACTATGGCTACACCTTC
CAIRAGDRENYGYTF
>TRBV19|15|-|-|TRBJ1-5
TGTGCCAGTAGTATAGTGGCGGGCAGCAATCAGCCCCAGCATTTT
CASSIVAGSNQPQHF
>TRBV12-5|10|-|-|TRBJ1-1
TGTGCTAGTGGTCTAGATGAAGCTTTCTTT
CASGLDEAFF
>TRBV28|15|-|TRBD1|TRBJ1-3
TGTGCCAGCACCCTTGGAGGGGGCGGTGGAAACACCATATATTTT
CASTLGGGGGNTIYF
>TRBV7-9|16|few|-|TRBJ1-2
TGTGCCAGCAGCCCCTTATTGTGGAAGACTACCTATGGCTACACCTTC
CASSPLLWKTTYGYTF
>TRBV18|12|once|-|TRBJ2-5
TGTGCCAGCTCACCACGCGGAGAGACCCAGTACTTC
CASSPRGETQYF
>TRBV5-1|14|-|TRBD1|TRBJ2-5
TGCGCCAGCAGCACCAGACAGGGGCGGGAGACCCAGTACTTC
CASSTRQGRETQYF
>TRBV6-5|15|once|TRBD1|TRBJ1-2
TGTGCCAGCAGTCCTCGGACAGGGGGCGCGTATGGCTACACCTTC
CASSPRTGGAYGYTF
>TRBV29-1|13|-|-|TRBJ1-3
TGCAGCGTTGAAGATGGGCCCGGAAACACCATATATTTT
CSVEDGPGNTIYF
>TRBV11-3|15|once|TRBD1|TRBJ2-7
TGTGCCAGCAGCTTAGAACAGGGGGTATCCTACGAGCAGTACTTC
CASSLEQGVSYEQYF
>TRBV6-1|15|-|TRBD2|TRBJ2-1
TGTGCCAGCAGTGAAGCTAGCGGGGGACCCGATGAGCAGTTCTTC
CASSEASGGPDEQFF
>TRBV6-1|14|-|-|TRBJ1-6
TGTGCCAGCAGTAAGACAGGCAATAATTCACCCCTCCACTTT
CASSKTGNNSPLHF
>TRBV15|15|-|-|TRBJ2-6
TGTGCCACCAGCAGAAGGAGCTCTGGGGCCAACGTCCTGACTTTC
CATSRRSSGANVLTF
>TRBV7-6|16|-|TRBD2|TRBJ2-1
TGTGCCAGCAGCTTAGTTGCCGGGGGGGCCAACAATGAGCAGTTCTTC
CASSLVAGGANNEQFF
>TRBV19|13|once|TRBD2|TRBJ2-7
TGTGCCAGTAGTAGCGGGGGACCCTACGAGCAGTACTTC
CASSSGGPYEQYF
>TRBV12-5|15|-|TRBD1|TRBJ2-3
TGTGCTAGTCTATACGGGACAGGATCCACAGATACGCAGTATTTT
CASLYGTGSTDTQYF
>TRBV27|15|-|-|TRBJ1-5
TGTGCCAGCAGTTTATGGCAGGGTTCGAATCAGCCCCAGCATTTT
CASSLWQGSNQPQHF
>TRBV19|12|-|-|TRBJ1-1
TGTGCCAGTAGAACAGGGAACACTGAAGCTTTCTTT
CASRTGNTEAFF
>TRBV6-5|13|-|-|TRBJ1-2
TGTGCCAGCAGTCGTGGACAGTCCTATGGCTACACCTTC
CASSRGQSYGYTF